This passage covers 29 T cell receptor beta chains from one sample sequenced in a study of T-cell memory formation after mild COVID-19 (TCRdb year 2021). Libraries were made using 5' RACE. Sequencing used an Illumina NovaSeq 6000. TCRdb reanalyzed the raw reads on its own, using fastp at Q25 for trimming and MiXCR for clone calling, and kept in-frame beta chains. Under each unique CDR3 protein, matching rows form one entry showing the most common genes and DNA. The sample contains 350,000 or so distinct CDR3 sequences, 10% to 15% of them found a single time. In total, the top ten clones hold roughly a fifth of the sample. The sequencing input was PBMCs or a T cell subset sorted from them (not recorded which). These receptors all stem from a young man who had mild COVID-19 (a few samples of this study predate the infection). The sample titles of this study are shuffled in the database, so cell type and time point are left out; the donor was told from shared clones.

V gene TRBV12-3 or TRBV12-4 combines with J gene TRBJ2-3; D assignment may be TRBD1 or TRBD2 (5 bases each). This CDR3 contains 13 residues. V was shortened by 2 bases and J by 12 bases, with 15 bases between the two germline ends. This chain's CDR3 is CASSLTRDRHQYF. In DNA form, the CDR3 reads TGTGCCAGCAGTTTAACCCGGGACCGCCACCAGTATTTT.

The gene calls are TRBV5-1 and TRBJ1-2; possible D gene TRBD1, 5 bases. V was shortened by 4 bases and J by 8 bases, with 18 bases between the two germline ends. This CDR3 comprises 14 residues. CDR1 is SGHRS, CDR2 YFSETQ, per germline. Here the CDR3 DNA reads TGCGCCAGCAGCCCCAACGGACAAGTATTAGGCTACACCTTC. Translation gives CASSPNGQVLGYTF.

In this sample, this clonotype turned up a few times. This chain connects TRBV5-1 to TRBJ1-1; 8 bases align to TRBD1. CDR3 length equals 16 residues. The trim removed 4 bases at V and 0 bases at J, leaving 8 bases unmatched. Per the germline V gene, CDR1 is SGHRS and CDR2 is YFSETQ. CDR3 residues: CASSPGQGLMNTEAFF. The DNA for the CDR3 is TGCGCCAGCAGCCCCGGACAGGGCCTCATGAACACTGAAGCTTTCTTT.

In its sample, this clonotype was seen once. The V and J genes are TRBV6-5 and TRBJ1-1; 7 bases line up with TRBD1. Germline values: CDR1 MNHEY, CDR2 SVGAGI. V gave up 5 bases and J gave up 0 bases; unmatched junction bases: 6. CDR3 length: 15 residues. The CDR3 nucleotides are TGTGCCAGCAGTGACACGGGACAGCTGAACACTGAAGCTTTCTTT. Encoded protein: CASSDTGQLNTEAFF.

The chain links TRBV29-1 to TRBJ2-3, with D uncertain. The CDR3 consists of 12 residues. Germline CDR1 reads SQVTM; CDR2 reads ANQGSEA. Trimming took 4 bases from V and 4 from J, leaving 9 bases between them. CDR3 in DNA: TGCAGCGTTGCCTCTCGTTCAGATACGCAGTATTTT. It yields the protein CSVASRSDTQYF.

This clonotype was seen a few times. The J gene is TRBJ2-3, the V gene TRBV20-1, with 9 bases aligning to TRBD2. The CDR3 covers 17 residues. From germline, CDR1 is DFQATT and CDR2 SNEGSKA (reference sequence). Trimming took 3 bases from V and 0 from J; bases not matched to a gene: 10. The CDR3 here is CSASRTGAGGSTDTQYF. DNA of the CDR3: TGCAGTGCTAGCCGCACTGGAGCGGGGGGTAGCACAGATACGCAGTATTTT.

J is TRBJ1-1 and V is TRBV28; weak D call: TRBD1 (5 bases). Trimming stripped 2 bases from V and 8 bases from J, with 24 bases between. The CDR3 totals 17 residues. CDR1 MDHEN and CDR2 SYDVKM come from the germline V gene. CDR3 DNA: TGTGCCAGCAGTTTAATGTGGGGGGAATCCAGCACGGGAGAAGCTTTCTTT. Amino acid sequence: CASSLMWGESSTGEAFF.

This clonotype was counted only a few times. The CDR3 reads CASSQGGAGLGHGYTF. DNA of the CDR3: TGTGCCAGCTCCCAGGGCGGTGCAGGGTTAGGACATGGCTACACCTTC. The chain combines TRBV12-3 or TRBV12-4 with TRBJ1-2; possibly TRBD1 for D (5 bases). The V end lost 8 bases, the J end lost 6 bases, and 25 bases lay between the germline ends. CDR3 length: 16 amino acids.

The rearrangement links TRBV7-6 to TRBJ2-7; 9 nucleotides align to TRBD1. V shed 1 base and J 0 bases; nucleotides not matched to a gene: 4. CDR1 and CDR2 (germline): SGHVS, FNYEAQ. The CDR3 covers 16 residues. This CDR3 is CASSLGTGVASYEQYV. DNA of the CDR3: TGTGCCAGCAGCTTAGGGACAGGGGTCGCCTCCTACGAGCAGTACGTC.

This clonotype came up many times. The chain carries TRBV25-1 and TRBJ2-1; unclear D gene. Looked up from germline, CDR1 is MGHDK and CDR2 is SYGVNS. The CDR3 totals 12 residues. Trimming took off 9 bases at V and 3 bases at J, with 9 bases between the two ends. The CDR3 DNA reads TGTGCCAGGACCCCTGTCTACAATGAGCAGTTCTTC. The encoded protein is CARTPVYNEQFF.

This clonotype was detected ten times or more. V is TRBV6-1 and J is TRBJ2-7; TRBD1 is a possible D gene (6 bases). Trimming took 6 bases from V and 3 from J, leaving 12 bases between them. CDR1 MNHNS and CDR2 SASEGT come from the germline V gene. This CDR3 contains 13 residues. CDR3 nucleotides: TGTGCCAGCAGGGGACAACTACTCTACGAGCAGTACTTC. This gives the protein CASRGQLLYEQYF.

This clonotype was seen repeatedly, ten times or more. The V call is TRBV20-1, the J call TRBJ2-2; TRBD1 agrees at 10 bases. Germline CDR1 reads DFQATT; CDR2 reads SNEGSKA (reference sequence). CDR3 length: 15 residues. V gave up 0 bases and J gave up 6 bases; unmatched junction bases: 4. The CDR3 nucleotides read TGCAGTGCTAGAGAGGGTGGGACAGGGGCCGGGGAGCTGTTTTTT. This encodes CSAREGGTGAGELFF.

This clonotype was observed a handful of times. The V call is TRBV7-2, the J call TRBJ2-7, with D tentatively TRBD1 or TRBD2 (6 bases each). With 8 bases removed from V and 2 bases from J, the gap between germline ends came to 13 bases. Germline V gene data show CDR1 as SGHTA and CDR2 as FQGNSA. The CDR3 loop spans 13 amino acids. This CDR3 is CASSRDTPYEQYF. As DNA, the CDR3 is TGTGCCAGCTCGCGGGACACACCCTACGAGCAGTACTTC.

This clonotype was observed a handful of times. J is TRBJ2-7 and V is TRBV15; the D gene is possibly TRBD2 (6 bases). This CDR3 region has 18 residues. Trimming took off 1 base at V and 2 bases at J, with 21 bases between the two ends. The germline CDR1 and CDR2 sequences are LNHNV and YYDKDF (reference sequence). The CDR3: CATSRGGGATGLTYEQYF. The CDR3 region has the DNA TGTGCCACCAGCAGAGGAGGAGGGGCGACGGGATTAACCTACGAGCAGTACTTC.

V is TRBV7-2 and J is TRBJ1-2, with D maybe TRBD1 (5 bases). The CDR3 is 15 residues long. V was pared by 2 bases and J by 7 bases, with 17 bases between. The germline CDR1 and CDR2 sequences are SGHTA and FQGNSA. The CDR3 sequence is CASSLQANRDGGYTF. The CDR3 bases are TGTGCCAGCAGCTTACAGGCAAACCGGGACGGTGGCTACACCTTC.

The chain couples TRBV3-1 to TRBJ1-2; D ambiguous. From germline, CDR1 is LGHDT and CDR2 YNNKEL (reference sequence). V lost 4 bases and J lost 2, with 11 bases in between. The CDR3 consists of 14 residues. The CDR3, as DNA: TGTGCCAGCAGCCCCGTCTCGGCGAACTATGGCTACACCTTC. It specifies CASSPVSANYGYTF. Using reference TRBV3-1 and TRBJ1-2 for the parts outside the CDR3, the full variable domain is DTAVSQTPKYLVTQMGNDKSIKCEQNLGHDTMYWYKQDSKKFLKIMFSYNNKELIINETVPNRFSPKSPDKAHLNLHINSLELGDSAVYFCASSPVSANYGYTFGSGTRLTVV.

This clonotype has more than one count but fewer than ten. The chain recombines TRBV28 with TRBJ2-3, with D possibly TRBD2 on 5 matching bases. V lost 3 bases and J 8 bases, leaving 15 bases between the germline ends. This CDR3 is 14 amino acids long. Per the germline V gene, CDR1 is MDHEN and CDR2 is SYDVKM. CDR3 bases: TGTGCCAGCAGTTTGGCTGCCGCGGCGGGTACGCAGTATTTT. It is translated as CASSLAAAAGTQYF. The variable domain in full, with the rest retrieved from reference TRBV28 and TRBJ2-3, is DVKVTQSSRYLVKRTGEKVFLECVQDMDHENMFWYRQDPGLGLRLIYFSYDVKMKEKGDIPEGYSVSREKKERFSLILESASTNQTSMYLCASSLAAAAGTQYFGPGTRLTVL.

This clonotype was seen more than once but under ten times. DNA for the CDR3: TGTGCCAGCAGTTACTCGGGTTCTTTCAGGCCATACAATGAGCAGTTCTTC. Encoded protein: CASSYSGSFRPYNEQFF. The chain employs TRBV6-2 or TRBV6-3 and TRBJ2-1; unclear D gene. This CDR3 comprises 17 residues. Germline V gene data show CDR1 as MNHEY and CDR2 as SVGEGT. Trimming removed 0 bases at V and 4 bases at J, with 16 bases between.

Details on this clonotype: The junction departs from germline at one end; a sequencing error may be responsible. This chain connects TRBV9 to TRBJ1-4, with TRBD1 as a possible D gene (6 bases). Germline lookup yields CDR1 SGDLS and CDR2 YYNGEE. The CDR3 is 12 amino acids. CDR3 loop: CASSPREGGLCF. As DNA, the CDR3 is TGTGCCAGCAGCCCCCGAGAGGGGGGACTTTGTTTT.

CDR3 sequence (DNA): TGTGCCAGCTCACCTCTGACTAGCGGGGGGTACGAGCAGTACTTC. Translation: CASSPLTSGGYEQYF. V and J are TRBV18 and TRBJ2-7, with 13 bases aligning to TRBD2. Germline V gene data show CDR1 as KGHSH and CDR2 as LQKENI. The V and J ends lost 3 bases and 4 bases, in that order; junction bases with no gene match: 3. CDR3 length equals 15 residues.

This clonotype occurred a few times. This rearrangement joins TRBV12-3 or TRBV12-4 to TRBJ2-1; no clear D gene. Between the trimmed V and J ends, which lost 3 bases and 0 bases, there was a span of 6 bases. This CDR3 has 14 residues. CDR3 loop: CASSFASSYNEQFF. The CDR3 coding sequence is TGTGCCAGCAGTTTTGCGAGCTCCTACAATGAGCAGTTCTTC.

J is TRBJ2-1 and V is TRBV5-6; D is possibly TRBD2 (7 bases). This CDR3 contains 15 residues. The V gene's germline CDR1 is SGHDT and CDR2 YYEEEE. The V end lost 0 bases, the J end lost 8 bases, and 15 bases lay between the germline ends. The CDR3 loop is CASSLADAGADEQFF. The CDR3 coding sequence is TGTGCCAGCAGCTTGGCGGATGCGGGGGCCGATGAGCAGTTCTTC.

CDR3: CASSLVGQGRTNVLTF. The CDR3 DNA is TGTGCCAGCAGTTTGGTAGGACAGGGAAGAACCAACGTCCTGACTTTC. This rearrangement joins TRBV12-3 or TRBV12-4 to TRBJ2-6, with 8 nucleotides matching TRBD1. The trim removed 3 bases at V and 8 bases at J, leaving 9 bases unmatched. The CDR3 consists of 16 residues.

This clonotype was observed a few times. The chain couples TRBV11-2 to TRBJ1-1; D is possibly TRBD1 (6 bases). CDR1 and CDR2 (germline): SGHAT, FQNNGV. Trimming cost V 5 bases and J 6 bases, with 16 bases left between them. The CDR3 has 14 amino acids. The CDR3, as DNA: TGTGCCAGCAGCCCTTCGACAGGACTAGCTGAAGCTTTCTTT. This encodes CASSPSTGLAEAFF.

The sample holds many counts of this clonotype. The V call is TRBV10-3, the J call TRBJ2-3; no clear D. This CDR3 spans 11 amino acids. The V end lost 10 bases, the J end lost 0 bases, and 5 bases lay between the germline ends. The germline gives CDR1 ENHRY, CDR2 SYGVKD. The CDR3 DNA follows: TGTGCCACGCAGAGCACAGATACGCAGTATTTT. Amino acids: CATQSTDTQYF.

The V call is TRBV18, the J call TRBJ1-2, with 10 bases identical to TRBD1. From germline, CDR1 is KGHSH and CDR2 LQKENI. The CDR3 sequence is 14 residues long. J lost 3 bases, V lost 5 bases, and 3 bases had no gene match. The CDR3 region is CASSAGQGDYGYTF. Here the CDR3 DNA reads TGTGCCAGCTCAGCCGGACAGGGGGACTATGGCTACACCTTC. The entire variable domain, with the rest obtained from reference TRBV18 and TRBJ1-2, is as follows: NAGVMQNPRHLVRRRGQEARLRCSPMKGHSHVYWYRQLPEEGLKFMVYLQKENIIDESGMPKERFSAEFPKEGPSILRIQQVVRGDSAAYFCASSAGQGDYGYTFGSGTRLTVV.

This clonotype was picked up a small number of times. The chain carries TRBV18 and TRBJ2-3; no reliable D call. The CDR3 loop spans 14 amino acids. Trimming stripped 2 bases from V and 5 bases from J, with 11 bases between. Germline values: CDR1 KGHSH, CDR2 LQKENI. Here the CDR3 reads CASSPTAPRDTQYF. In DNA form, the CDR3 reads TGTGCCAGCTCACCAACCGCCCCAAGAGATACGCAGTATTTT.

In its sample, this clonotype was seen a few times. V usage is TRBV25-1 and J usage is TRBJ2-5; a possible D gene is TRBD1 (6 bases). The CDR3 runs to 14 residues. CDR1 MGHDK and CDR2 SYGVNS come from the germline V gene. V lost 0 bases to trimming and J lost 5 bases, with 10 bases between them. For the CDR3, the DNA is TGTGCCAGCAGTGAATATATCCAGGGGGAGACCCAGTACTTC. Its translation is CASSEYIQGETQYF.

V and J are TRBV6-2 or TRBV6-3 and TRBJ2-7; a possible D gene is TRBD1 (5 bases). V was clipped by 7 bases and J by 4 bases, with 17 bases between them. Germline loops: CDR1 MNHEY, CDR2 SVGEGT. CDR3 length: 14 residues. CDR3 loop: CASTNQGYRYEQYF. CDR3 in DNA: TGTGCCAGCACCAACCAGGGTTATAGGTACGAGCAGTACTTC.